Following are 12 T cell receptor beta chains from one sample sequenced in a study of shared clonotypes between healthy human individuals. Profiled with immunoSEQ multiplex PCR; TCRdb holds only in-frame clones, not every one. Counted here are millions of clones, around nine tenths occurring once; the ten biggest clones make up over 0.12%. The sample was naive CD4+ T cells sorted from blood. Subset specified: CD45RA+ positively selected. These receptors were obtained from a young man in good health.

This chain links TRBV18 with TRBJ1-2, with 7 nucleotides matching TRBD1. The V gene end was trimmed by 4 bases and the J gene end by 4 bases; junction bases not matched to a gene: 6. Germline V CDR1 and CDR2: KGHSH, LQKENI. This CDR3 is built from 14 residues. CDR3 DNA sequence: TGTGCCAGCTCACTTCGAGGGGACAGCTATGGCTACACCTTC. Translated: CASSLRGDSYGYTF.

The V and J genes are TRBV6-5 and TRBJ2-7; either TRBD1 or TRBD2 may supply D (5 bases each). Per germline, CDR1 MNHEY and CDR2 SVGAGI. This CDR3 spans 12 amino acids. V was cut by 7 bases and J by 8 bases, with 15 bases left in between. CDR3 loop: CASTRGDDKQYF. DNA for the CDR3: TGTGCCAGCACCAGAGGGGATGACAAGCAGTACTTC.

The CDR3 reads CASSHEQGSSYGYTF. CDR3 coding DNA: TGCGCCAGCAGCCACGAACAGGGATCCTCCTATGGCTACACCTTC. The V and J genes are TRBV5-1 and TRBJ1-2; a possible D gene is TRBD1 (6 bases). Germline values: CDR1 SGHRS, CDR2 YFSETQ. V lost 4 bases to trimming and J lost 4 bases, with 17 bases between them. CDR3 length equals 15 residues. Together with reference TRBV5-1 and TRBJ1-2, the CDR3 gives the full variable domain: KAGVTQTPRYLIKTRGQQVTLSCSPISGHRSVSWYQQTPGQGLQFLFEYFSETQRNKGNFPGRFSGRQFSNSRSEMNVSTLELGDSALYLCASSHEQGSSYGYTFGSGTRLTVV.

The chain joins TRBV6-5 to TRBJ2-6; D uncertain. The CDR3 covers 13 residues. The V end lost 7 bases, the J end lost 3 bases, and 7 bases lay between the germline ends. Germline V gene lookup returns CDR1 MNHEY and CDR2 SVGAGI. The CDR3 region is CASNPGGANVLTF. As DNA, the CDR3 is TGTGCCAGCAACCCCGGTGGGGCCAACGTCCTGACTTTC.

This chain joins TRBV9 and TRBJ2-7; TRBD2 agrees at 12 bases. V lost 0 bases, J lost 9 bases, and 7 bases stayed unmatched. There are 15 residues in the CDR3. Germline assignment: CDR1 SGDLS and CDR2 YYNGEE. The CDR3 nucleotides read TGTGCCAGCAGCGTAGGACTAGCGGGAGTAAGTGCGCAGTACTTC. As protein: CASSVGLAGVSAQYF.

V and J are TRBV4-1 and TRBJ1-1; D gene unclear. This CDR3 is 15 amino acids long. The germline CDR1 and CDR2 sequences are MGHRA and YSYEKL. V gave up 0 bases and J gave up 2 bases, with 10 bases separating them. This CDR3 is CASSQDRSVNTEAFF. The CDR3 DNA reads TGCGCCAGCAGCCAAGATCGCTCGGTAAACACTGAAGCTTTCTTT.

This chain joins TRBV4-1 and TRBJ2-3; D remains ambiguous. CDR1 is MGHRA and CDR2 is YSYEKL in the germline V gene. The length of the CDR3 is 14 residues. Deletions cut 4 bases from V and 0 bases from J, with 8 bases between. CDR3 sequence (DNA): TGCGCCAGCAGCCGGACCGCCAGCACAGATACGCAGTATTTT. Encoded protein: CASSRTASTDTQYF.

V usage is TRBV7-8 and J usage is TRBJ2-7; 12 bases match TRBD2. Germline V gene data show CDR1 as SGHVS and CDR2 as FQNEAQ. J lost 1 base, V lost 0 bases, and 1 base had no gene match. The CDR3 has 16 residues. CDR3 residues: CASSLALAGGSYEQYF. DNA for the CDR3: TGTGCCAGCAGCTTAGCGCTAGCGGGAGGGTCCTACGAGCAGTACTTC.

This sequence joins TRBV2 and TRBJ1-5; D is ambiguous. The germline gives CDR1 SNHLY, CDR2 FYNNEI. V was clipped by 4 bases and J by 4 bases, with 11 bases between them. The CDR3 consists of 14 residues. The CDR3, as DNA: TGTGCCAGCAGTGGGCAGCAAAAAAATCAGCCCCAGCATTTT. Translated: CASSGQQKNQPQHF.

CDR3 in DNA: TGTGCCAGCAGCCCCAAGGGAGGTTCCGAAAAACTGTTTTTT. Protein: CASSPKGGSEKLFF. This chain connects TRBV5-4 to TRBJ1-4, with D unclear. Trimming took 4 bases from V and 8 from J, leaving 15 bases between them. This CDR3 has 14 amino acids. CDR1 SGHNT and CDR2 YYREEE come from the germline V gene (reference sequence).

The chain carries TRBV6-1 and TRBJ2-3; D uncertain. V was pared by 7 bases and J by 4 bases, with 15 bases between. CDR3 length: 14 amino acids. Germline V gene sequence: CDR1 MNHNS, CDR2 SASEGT. CDR3 loop: CASTLRTVADTQYF. CDR3 in DNA: TGTGCCAGCACCCTCCGGACGGTCGCAGATACGCAGTATTTT.

The chain employs TRBV10-3 and TRBJ1-5; 7 nucleotides align to TRBD1. Germline trimming cut 0 bases from V and 10 bases from J; bases unmatched to any gene: 6. The germline V gene encodes CDR1 ENHRY and CDR2 SYGVKD. The CDR3 runs 14 residues. The DNA for the CDR3 is TGTGCCATCAGTGAGTCGGGAGGGGGCGAACCCCAGCATTTT. Protein sequence: CAISESGGGEPQHF.